The present T cell receptor beta chain was sequenced within a study of shared clonotypes between healthy human individuals (dated by TCRdb to about 2020). Background for the entire study: The cohort included a few men and a couple of women between 18 and 49 years of age. For each donor, CD4 naive and CD4 memory were each given three plates, CD8 naive was given two plates, and CD8 memory was given one plate. Blood TCR repertoires of a handful of healthy adults were deeply sequenced to estimate repertoire size and the extent of clonotype sharing between individuals. Libraries were prepared and TCR repertoires were sequenced by different laboratories using diverse techniques, in order to increase sequencing depth and limit assay-specific biases. Per donor, leukapheresis produced somewhere between about 0.94 and 9 billion PBMCs. The research as a whole found: About 5% of naive CD4, roughly 3.5% of naive CD8, 2.3% of memory CD4, and less than 0.45% of memory CD8 clonotypes were shared across a few donors. Pairwise subsampling indicated that sequencing depth was expected to affect the degree of clonotype sharing among donors. The genetic and exposure-history diversity represented was limited by the small number of donors. Compared with non-shared clonotypes, clonotypes shared by all four sorted-subset donors had higher generation probabilities. Sampling was restricted to blood, and TCR repertoires in tissues likely differ from the TCR repertoires found in blood. Larger estimated clonotype richness was generally found for naive subsets than for memory subsets. Rarefaction of sorted-subset datasets indicated incomplete sequencing despite the large sequencing depth.

Using the deep immunoSEQ assay, multiplex PCR amplified TCR CDR3 regions from genomic DNA. For each cell subset, the extracted genomic DNA was distributed evenly across all wells of several immunoSEQ 96-well plates, and each plate served as one replicate. For sorted subsets, about 200 ng genomic DNA, equal to approximately 30,000 T cell genomes, was loaded into each replicate PCR. The purified libraries were quantified using a Qubit 3.0 fluorometer, sized with a Bioanalyzer 2100, and then quantified again using the KAPA Library Quantification kit. A separate single-read 150-cycle Illumina NextSeq 550 flow cell was used to sequence each immunoSEQ 96-well plate. The paper's data handling went like this. The immunoSEQ output contained only junctional sequences without quality scores, so filtering could not match that applied to full-length reads. To assign V/J genes and CDR3, sequences were annotated against IMGT germline references using PyIR, a Python wrapper for IgBLAST v1.9. Any read was removed if the V/J assignment was weak (E-value above 1e-6), the CDR3 was missing, or the read contained stop codons, out-of-frame junctions, or ambiguous translated residues. V3J clonotypes were defined as sequences sharing an identical inferred V gene, J gene, and CDR3 amino acid sequence. Percentage overlap between repertoires was calculated by dividing the number of shared unique clonotypes by the size of the smaller repertoire. Richness of each repertoire was evaluated using RTK rarefaction, the Chao1 estimator, and Recon v2.1 estimates of unobserved clonotypes. OLGA was used to compute generation probabilities for all TCRbeta clonotypes that the gDNA method yielded from a handful of donors. This is the immuneACCESS table as TCRdb keeps it, with only in-frame sequences that have V and J called. A part of the clones is gone; compared with another copy, unresolved V genes explain less than half, and the rest is unexplained. Clone size and V and J calls were adopted from that table, with D and trimming inferred from the DNA. This sample comprises roughly 170,000 clones, 66% of them detected only once. Roughly 10% of the sample comes from the top ten.

The donors were healthy, HIV-negative adults who had no recently reported acute infections or vaccinations. Only Caucasian adults living in Nashville, Tennessee, USA were represented among the donors. CD4+ T cells were enriched by magnetic negative selection; naive cells were then positively selected on CD45RA, and the negative fraction formed the memory subset. Blood was obtained by leukapheresis, after which PBMCs were separated by Ficoll-Histopaque density gradient centrifugation and cryopreserved in liquid nitrogen vapor phase. Analytical flow cytometry was used to check the purity and quantity of every magnetically sorted T cell population. Genomic DNA was isolated from each sorted fraction and quantified by UV absorbance on a Nanodrop 2000c. Inclusive of the bounding cysteine and phenylalanine, the CDR3 is 16 residues long. The retained sequence is limited to the CDR3, 48 bases, with the frame set at the first base. Here V drops 4 bases and J drops 2 bases, and the junction holds 9 bases not matched to any gene. The germline V gene (reference sequence) gives CDR1 as SGHNT and CDR2 as YYREEE.

About this clone: Its cognate antigen has yet to be identified. Base qualities are missing; no much larger clone stands one base away.

The sample consisted of memory CD4+ T cells sorted from blood. The cell subset or site label, as the study defines it: CD45RA-negative fraction. In this chain, TRBV5-4 is recombined with TRBJ2-3; 8 middle bases align to TRBD2. This sequence originates from a man aged 25-40 years in good health. CDR3 protein: CASSTGGSGPTDTQYF. The base sequence is TGTGCCAGCAGCACGGGGGGGTCGGGACCCACAGATACGCAGTATTTT.